Listed below are T cell receptor beta chains from one sample, sequenced in a study of cytomegalovirus exposure and HLA in healthy donors. The assay was immunoSEQ multiplex PCR, and TCRdb's table has in-frame clones only and misses some. The sample comprises about 130,000 clones, over 80% of which are singletons, and 6.2% rests with the top ten. The specimen sequenced was PBMCs. These receptors all stem from a woman aged 25 to 45 in good health and CMV-seropositive. CDR3s include the opening cysteine and the closing phenylalanine or tryptophan. The order of the fields is J gene, V gene, clone size, D gene, CDR3 protein, CDR3 DNA. D genes are given only for firm matches. Some rows have no size entry. The others give once, few or many, or a class for an expanded clone.

TRBJ2-5	TRBV7-2	.	.	CASTTVGAGETQYF	TGTGCCAGCACCACGGTCGGGGCGGGGGAGACCCAGTACTTC
TRBJ2-3	TRBV5-1	.	TRBD2	CASSLAASGGTDTQYF	TGCGCCAGCAGCTTAGCCGCGAGCGGGGGCACAGATACGCAGTATTTT
TRBJ2-5	TRBV5-4	.	.	CASSLHYLQETQYF	TGTGCCAGCAGCTTGCACTACCTTCAAGAGACCCAGTACTTC
TRBJ2-2	TRBV2	once	TRBD1	CASSLQGVLNTGELFF	TGTGCCAGCAGTCTACAGGGGGTTCTTAACACCGGGGAGCTGTTTTTT
TRBJ2-7	TRBV5-6	.	.	CASSLGTGYEQYF	TGTGCCAGCAGCTTGGGAACAGGCTACGAGCAGTACTTC
TRBJ2-2	TRBV7-7	.	.	CASSPIRQISGELFF	TGTGCTAGCAGCCCAATCAGACAGATTAGCGGGGAGCTGTTTTTT
TRBJ1-4	TRBV4-1	.	.	CASSQEGVYEKLFF	TGCGCCAGCAGCCAAGAGGGCGTGTATGAAAAACTGTTTTTT
TRBJ1-2	TRBV28	once	.	CASSLGGTLHYGYTF	TGTGCCAGCAGTTTAGGAGGGACCCTCCACTATGGCTACACCTTC
TRBJ1-3	TRBV5-1	.	.	CASSLGGSGNTIYF	TGCGCCAGCAGCTTGGGAGGTTCTGGAAACACCATATATTTT
TRBJ1-6	TRBV6-1	.	.	CASRGGYIINSPLHF	TGTGCCAGCAGGGGAGGGTATATAATTAATTCACCCCTCCACTTT
TRBJ1-6	TRBV5-5	few	.	CASSSDDAGSPLHF	TGTGCCAGCAGCTCCGACGACGCGGGTTCACCCCTCCACTTT
TRBJ2-5	TRBV7-8	.	.	CASSLVISGPSQETQYF	TGTGCCAGCAGCTTAGTAATTTCGGGTCCAAGCCAAGAGACCCAGTACTTC